These T cell receptor beta chains were read from a single sample in a study of cytotoxic CD8 clonotypes in ibrutinib-treated CLL. Assay used: immunoSEQ multiplex PCR; TCRdb lists only in-frame clones, some missing. The table records about 200,000 clones, over 60% of them present only once. This specimen was PBMCs, taken after 24 months of ibrutinib treatment. All receptors derive from a human donor with chronic lymphocytic leukemia. CDR3s leave out the opening cysteine and the closing phenylalanine or tryptophan.

V: TRBV11-2
J: TRBJ1-1
CDR3: ASSQWGTEAF

V: TRBV14
J: TRBJ1-6
CDR3: ASSQESVTLDSPLH

V: TRBV4-3
J: TRBJ2-7
CDR3: ASSLDGQAIYEQY

V: TRBV6-1
J: TRBJ1-1
CDR3: ASILWEAF

V: TRBV2
J: TRBJ2-2
CDR3: ASRTPGLAGVSYTGELF

V: TRBV7-3
J: TRBJ1-1
CDR3: ASSLFPGQGIMNTEAF

V: TRBV30
J: TRBJ2-1
CDR3: AWTYGELNEQF

V: TRBV7-9
J: TRBJ2-7
CDR3: ASTPDTINSYEQY

V: TRBV10-3
J: TRBJ2-3
CDR3: AISEGGTSGRSRY

V: TRBV4-3
J: TRBJ1-1
CDR3: ASSLRRGLATEAF

V: TRBV14
J: TRBJ2-5
CDR3: ASSQEFGRAVQKEETQY